This T cell receptor (beta chain) was sequenced for a study of lymphopenia after photon versus proton radiotherapy. Overall study findings and caveats: Relative stability marked proton patients; photon patients lost diversity and naive cells.

Turning to this clone: The antigen remains undetermined.

Repertoires were generated with immunoSEQ multiplex PCR, while TCRdb's copy carries only in-frame clones and drops some. The table records 89,000 or so clones, 83% of them present only once. The material was peripheral blood, obtained from a patient treated with proton-based radiotherapy. This sequence originates from a man in his 60s with pancreatic cancer.

CDR3 residues: CASSLGGRVGTEAFF. In DNA, the CDR3 is TGTGCCAGCAGCTTGGGAGGCCGGGTGGGCACTGAAGCTTTCTTT. The V and J genes are TRBV5-4 and TRBJ1-1; D unresolved. Between the trimmed V and J ends, which lost 0 bases and 4 bases, there was a span of 13 bases. The germline V gene has CDR1 SGHNT and CDR2 YYREEE (reference sequence). CDR3 length: 15 amino acids.